This T cell receptor beta chain comes out of a study of OX40 agonist ivuxolimab in advanced cancers. Regarding the complete study: Ivuxolimab, which targeted the costimulatory receptor OX40 (CD134), was an agonistic, fully human IgG2 monoclonal antibody. Intravenous ivuxolimab was administered to patients every 2 weeks at six dose levels: 0.01, 0.1, 0.3, 1.5, 3 and 10 mg/kg. Of the roughly 51 dose-escalation patients, hepatocellular carcinoma was present in roughly 19, melanoma in approximately 15, renal cell carcinoma in 9 and head and neck cancer in 9. The dose-escalation cohort was about 83% male with a mean age of about 58 years, ranging from roughly 20 to 80. Prior anti-PD-1, anti-PD-L1 or anti-CTLA-4 therapy was permitted, and 30% to 45% of dose-escalation patients had received checkpoint inhibitors. Partial responses were achieved by three dose-escalation patients, of whom one had hepatocellular carcinoma and two had cutaneous melanoma. The purpose of peripheral TCRbeta sequencing was to test whether ivuxolimab changed TCR sequence diversity and led to clonal T-cell expansion. The paper covers the monotherapy dose-escalation part of the phase I ivuxolimab trial, which included N ≈ 57 patients.

To sequence the TCRbeta CDR3 region, genomic DNA was isolated from the sorted cells. The immunoSEQ Assay was used for sequencing of TCRbeta CDR3 regions. TCRdb mirrors the immuneACCESS table, restricted to in-frame sequences. Some clones are absent from its copies; in checked studies, under half trace to an unresolved V gene, and the reason for the others is unknown. Within this sample are around 61,000 clones, with approximately 92% of them counted one time only. The top ten clones comprise approximately 20% of the sample. What the work shows at the level of the full study, not this receptor alone: Low levels of normalized T-cell clonal expansion were also shown by some nonresponding patients. At doses from 0.1 to 3.0 mg/kg, clonal expansion was seen in both CD4+ and CD8+ blood T cells between baseline and week 6. Antigen specificity was not determined for the clonally expanded peripheral T cells. In the 0.1-3.0 mg/kg groups, partial responders had among the lowest normalized peripheral clonal expansion, particularly in CD8+ T cells. After ivuxolimab, expanded clones were on average more numerous among CD8+ T cells than among CD4+ T cells.

In the germline V gene, CDR1 corresponds to SGHVS and CDR2 to FNYEAQ. Including the terminal cysteine and phenylalanine, the CDR3 comprises 16 residues. Only CDR3 DNA remains: 48 bases, in frame from the first base. V loses 5 bases at its end and J loses 7 bases; junction bases beyond the gene matches: 12. Patients with a history of autoimmune disease or receiving systemic immunosuppression were excluded from the trial. In every dose cohort, peripheral blood was drawn for TCR sequencing at baseline, cycle 4 day 1, and cycle 7 day 1. Samples were obtained from an open-label, multicenter, first-in-human phase I dose-escalation trial of ivuxolimab. Adults with locally advanced or metastatic melanoma, renal cell, hepatocellular, or head and neck squamous cell carcinoma were enrolled in the trial. CD4+ and CD8+ T cells were sorted separately from peripheral blood before TCR sequencing. Remarks on this clone: Its recognized antigen is unknown. No qualities accompany the bases; no much larger clone lies one base away.

The source material was CD4+ or CD8+ T cells sorted from blood, sampled in a trial of the OX40 agonist ivuxolimab. The V and J genes are TRBV7-6 and TRBJ2-1; a stretch of 9 junction bases matches TRBD2. The TCR comes from an adult with an advanced solid tumor such as melanoma, head and neck, liver or kidney cancer. For the CDR3, the sequence is CASSPTRGGARNEQFF. The nucleotide sequence is given as TGTGCCAGCAGCCCAACTCGCGGGGGGGCCCGAAATGAGCAGTTCTTC.